The 14 T cell receptor beta chains below come from one sample, sequenced in a study of blood T cell repertoires in COVID-19. Sequenced by immunoSEQ multiplex PCR; TCRdb stores in-frame clones only, minus some. This sample has under 300,000 clones; 83% occur once, and the top ten carry 4.6%. Input material: peripheral blood. These receptors originate from a man aged 55 to 70 who had recovered from COVID-19.

The chain uses TRBV29-1 and TRBJ2-7; 7 bases match TRBD2. This CDR3 has 14 residues. Trimming took 4 bases from V and 0 from J; bases not matched to a gene: 6. Looked up from germline, CDR1 is SQVTM and CDR2 is ANQGSEA. The CDR3 region is CSVVGSGLSYEQYF. The CDR3 DNA reads as TGCAGCGTTGTTGGTAGCGGGCTCTCCTACGAGCAGTACTTC.

This clone appeared a single time. The chain has TRBV10-1 and TRBJ2-7; TRBD2 aligns across 13 bases. CDR1 and CDR2 (germline): WNHNN, SYGVQD (reference sequence). V lost 6 bases, J lost 2 bases, and 1 base stayed unmatched. The CDR3 sequence is 14 residues long. This CDR3 is CASSGLAGAYEQYF. CDR3 nucleotides: TGCGCCAGCAGCGGACTAGCGGGGGCCTACGAGCAGTACTTC.

This clone was found once. This CDR3 reads CASSQDGRAGKDIQYF. CDR3 nucleotides: TGCGCCAGCAGCCAAGATGGCAGGGCAGGGAAGGACATTCAGTACTTC. V gene TRBV4-1 combines with J gene TRBJ2-4, with D possibly TRBD1 on 5 matching bases. Germline assignment: CDR1 MGHRA and CDR2 YSYEKL. V lost 0 bases and J 8 bases, leaving 17 bases between the germline ends. This CDR3 is built from 16 residues.

The V gene is TRBV6-1, the J gene TRBJ1-2; D unclear. Germline lookup yields CDR1 MNHNS and CDR2 SASEGT. The CDR3 consists of 15 residues. The germline V and J ends were trimmed by 3 bases and 6 bases, with 17 bases remaining between them. CDR3 sequence: CASSEHSGSINGYTF. The DNA for the CDR3 is TGTGCCAGCAGTGAGCATTCGGGGTCTATTAATGGCTACACCTTC.

The chain couples TRBV13 to TRBJ2-1, with 10 nucleotides matching TRBD2. With V trimmed by 6 bases and J by 9 bases, 11 bases remained unmatched. The CDR3 has 15 amino acids. The V gene's germline CDR1 is PRHDT and CDR2 FYEKMQ (reference sequence). The CDR3 nucleotides are TGTGCCAGCAGTCAACTGACCCGACTAGCGGGTGAGCAGTTCTTC. This encodes CASSQLTRLAGEQFF. The variable domain in full, with the rest retrieved from reference TRBV13 and TRBJ2-1, is AAGVIQSPRHLIKEKRETATLKCYPIPRHDTVYWYQQGPGQDPQFLISFYEKMQSDKGSIPDRFSAQQFSDYHSELNMSSLELGDSALYFCASSQLTRLAGEQFFGPGTRLTVL.

The V gene is TRBV3-1 (or the pseudogene TRBV3-2), the J gene TRBJ1-3; 12 bases fit TRBD1. Per germline, CDR1 LGHDT and CDR2 YNNKEL (reference sequence). V shed 3 bases, J shed 4 bases, and the junction held 10 bases outside the gene matches. The CDR3 runs 18 residues. CDR3 residues: CASSHNPGQGAFGNTIYF. The CDR3 DNA is TGTGCCAGCAGCCACAATCCGGGACAGGGGGCGTTCGGAAACACCATATATTTT.

The chain couples TRBV21-1 to TRBJ1-5. TRBV21-1 counts as a pseudogene. The CDR3 covers 17 residues. This chain's CDR3 is CASSKSRAYGPNQPQHF. In nucleotides, the CDR3 is TGTGCCAGCAGCAAAAGCCGCGCGTATGGTCCCAATCAGCCCCAGCATTTT.

CDR3 in DNA: TGCAGCGTTGAATGGGTGGAGTCCTACAATGAGCAGTTCTTC. Translated, it gives CSVEWVESYNEQFF. V and J are TRBV29-1 and TRBJ2-1, with D unclear. The length of the CDR3 is 14 residues. V lost 2 bases and J lost 1, with 9 bases in between. The germline gives CDR1 SQVTM, CDR2 ANQGSEA.

The chain joins TRBV4-1 to TRBJ2-3; 8 bases map to TRBD2. Looked up from germline, CDR1 is MGHRA and CDR2 is YSYEKL. After removal of 1 base from V and 4 bases from J, the junction contained 7 bases not matched to a gene. The CDR3 sequence is 16 residues long. CDR3 region: CASSQALAGGPDTQYF. The CDR3 DNA sequence: TGCGCCAGCAGCCAAGCATTGGCGGGGGGCCCAGATACGCAGTATTTT.

This rearrangement joins TRBV3-1 (or the pseudogene TRBV3-2) to TRBJ2-7, with 7 bases that match TRBD2. Trimming at V came to 1 base and at J to 2 bases, leaving 5 bases not matched to a gene. The CDR3 is 15 amino acids. The germline V gene has CDR1 LGHDT and CDR2 YNNKEL (reference sequence). CDR3 in DNA: TGTGCCAGCAGCCAAGGGGGAGCGGGGCCCTACGAGCAGTACTTC. This gives the protein CASSQGGAGPYEQYF.

The rearrangement uses TRBV21-1 and TRBJ2-7; no check of the table's D call, TRBD2, against the DNA was made. TRBV21-1 is a documented pseudogene. The CDR3 is 16 residues long. CDR3 DNA: TGTGCCAGCAGCGAAAGACTAGCGGGGGCCTCCTACGAGCAGTACTTC. As protein: CASSERLAGASYEQYF.

This clone occurred once. The rearrangement joins TRBV2 to TRBJ2-2, with TRBD2 matching 12 bases. The CDR3 is 16 residues long. V dropped 5 bases and J dropped 9; count of bases not matched to a gene: 10. Germline CDR1 and CDR2: SNHLY and FYNNEI. This CDR3 reads CASSLAGGPSGRELFF. Written as DNA, the CDR3 is TGTGCCAGCAGTCTAGCGGGAGGGCCCTCAGGGAGGGAGCTGTTTTTT.

J is TRBJ1-2 and V is TRBV6-5, with 7 bases fitting TRBD1. CDR1 and CDR2 (germline): MNHEY, SVGAGI. Trimming removed 8 bases from V and 8 bases from J; junction bases left unmatched: 14. The CDR3 sequence is 14 residues long. Here the CDR3 reads CASYKDRRFVGYTF. CDR3 coding DNA: TGTGCCAGCTATAAGGACAGGAGGTTCGTGGGCTACACCTTC.

The chain recombines TRBV3-1 (or the pseudogene TRBV3-2) with TRBJ2-3; TRBD2 matches 9 bases. V lost 4 bases and J lost 3; bases outside the gene matches: 5. CDR3 length: 15 residues. Germline-derived CDR1 and CDR2 are LGHDT and YNNKEL (reference sequence). CDR3 region: CASSLRSGRTDTQYF. The CDR3 DNA reads as TGTGCCAGCAGCCTAAGGAGCGGGAGGACAGATACGCAGTATTTT.